These T cell receptor beta chains were read from a single sample in a study of beta chain features in type 1 diabetes. Clones were sequenced by immunoSEQ multiplex PCR, and TCRdb holds only the in-frame ones, with some missing. The sample carries about 340,000 clones, less than 15% recorded once. Sequencing used naive CD4+ T cells from blood. The receptors stem from a woman younger than 35 with type 1 diabetes. Both conserved end residues are trimmed from each CDR3. Clone size appears in some rows only: once, few, many, or a class for an expanded clone.

j_call clone_size v_call cdr3_aa
TRBJ2-5 NA TRBV7-9 ASSNLGTSGLGPETQY
TRBJ1-2 NA TRBV5-4 ASSLGLGRANYGYT
TRBJ2-5 NA TRBV6-6 ASSRGLAGETQY
TRBJ1-1 few TRBV11-2 ASSPVNTEAF
TRBJ2-1 NA TRBV4-3 ASSQESAGNNEQF
TRBJ1-2 few TRBV12-5 ASGLTPTGNGYT
TRBJ2-1 NA TRBV20-1 SAMVSEQF
TRBJ2-1 NA TRBV2 ASRTGEGGLQF
TRBJ2-3 NA TRBV27 ASSLYSTSGRTDTQY
TRBJ2-1 few TRBV5-4 ASSWTSGNEQF
TRBJ2-2 NA TRBV7-9 ASSLSYTGELF
TRBJ2-1 few TRBV25-1 ASSEAREGNEQF
TRBJ2-1 few TRBV7-9 ASSPEGLGEQF
TRBJ2-7 few TRBV7-9 ASSSRDRGYEQY
TRBJ2-1 few TRBV2 ASRATSGRVNEQF
TRBJ1-2 few TRBV30 AWNRLAYGYT
TRBJ1-5 NA TRBV7-2 ASSWTGSNQPQH
TRBJ2-1 NA TRBV18 ASSPVRQGSNEQF
TRBJ1-2 NA TRBV4-1 ASSLPTGGYGYT
TRBJ2-7 few TRBV28 ASSISGTGRYEQY
TRBJ1-2 few TRBV28 ASSSGTGTYGYT
TRBJ2-7 NA TRBV29-1 SVRTGGDSYEQY
TRBJ1-2 few TRBV29-1 SVRTEGDYGYT
TRBJ2-2 few TRBV4-3 ASSQDRGTGRASGGELF
TRBJ2-3 NA TRBV4-3 ASSQRQGLPGGNTQY
TRBJ2-1 few TRBV7-9 ASSLKWSSGSNEQF
TRBJ2-1 few TRBV20-1 SARDASEQF
TRBJ2-1 NA TRBV7-6 ASSPVERRGSTVRSGQF
TRBJ2-2 few TRBV11-2 ASSSTSTGELF
TRBJ2-3 few TRBV28 ASTPPGQGRDTQY
TRBJ2-5 few TRBV5-8 ASSPAVSSGPPVAQY
TRBJ2-5 few TRBV7-8 ASSNVAAYQETQY
TRBJ2-1 NA TRBV6-7 ASSHRLAGYNEQF
TRBJ2-2 NA TRBV7-9 ASSASGRTAGELF
TRBJ2-5 few TRBV19 ASRGGETQY
TRBJ1-5 many TRBV23-1 ASSQSWREYSNQPQH
TRBJ2-1 NA TRBV5-1 ASSLVASGSNEQF
TRBJ1-2 NA TRBV25-1 ASAGSAPGYT
TRBJ2-2 NA TRBV5-1 ASSLGQMNTGELF
TRBJ1-5 NA TRBV4-2 ASSYRVDQPQH
TRBJ2-3 few TRBV30 AWTAGFSTDTQY
TRBJ2-1 NA TRBV7-2 ASSLGPGGRALREQF
TRBJ2-7 once TRBV28 ASSLLGQTYEQY
TRBJ1-5 NA TRBV19 ASSKAGTGQPQH
TRBJ2-1 NA TRBV19 ASSTREGGYNEQF
TRBJ2-7 NA TRBV7-9 ASSRGTSPYEQY
TRBJ2-1 few TRBV19 ASIPNVNTPYNEQF
TRBJ2-1 NA TRBV5-1 ASSAIPGLAGEQF
TRBJ1-1 NA TRBV11-3 ASSLVQGKDTEAF
TRBJ2-7 few TRBV9 ASSPMPYGPYEQY
TRBJ1-1 NA TRBV27 ASSADRLMSLAF
TRBJ2-5 NA TRBV25-1 ASSETARRGGETQY
TRBJ2-7 NA TRBV6-5 ASSVFSGAGYEQY
TRBJ2-3 few TRBV5-1 ASSYRDRGTDTQY